The text below deals with one T cell receptor beta chain. The data originate from a study of T cell changes during pregnancy in multiple sclerosis. V lost 4 bases, J lost 2 bases, and 11 bases lay in between. CDR3 length: 13 residues. Germline CDR1 is GTSNPN and CDR2 is SVGIG (reference sequence). The method was immunoSEQ multiplex PCR; TCRdb's version includes in-frame clones alone and lacks a portion of them. The repertoire consists of 35,000 to 50,000 clones, with 85% to 90% occurring once and the leading ten covering about 4.7%. Sequenced here: peripheral blood, sampled in the second trimester of pregnancy. The genes are TRBV30 and TRBJ1-1, with D perhaps TRBD1 (5 bases). The receptor was isolated from a female donor in good health, enrolled as a control in a pregnancy study. CDR3 protein: CAWKTGDNTEAFF. The DNA for the CDR3 is TGTGCCTGGAAGACGGGGGATAACACTGAAGCTTTCTTT.